The rows below give T cell receptor beta chains drawn from one sample of a study of blood T cell repertoires in COVID-19. Sequenced by immunoSEQ multiplex PCR; TCRdb stores in-frame clones only, minus some. The sample has 150,000 or so clones; 75% to 90% are singletons. Sequencing input: peripheral blood. The origin of the receptors is a woman aged 40 to 49 with acute or convalescent COVID-19. Both conserved end residues are part of each CDR3. D genes are given only for firm matches. Clone sizes are given selectively: once, few, many, or a class where the clone is expanded.

J | D | V | length | size | CDR3 | DNA
TRBJ2-7 | TRBD1 | TRBV11-3 | 13 | . | CASSSGQGGEQYF | TGTGCCAGCAGCTCAGGACAGGGGGGAGAGCAGTACTTC
TRBJ2-1 | . | TRBV6-5 | 15 | . | CASSLAESSYNEQFF | TGTGCCAGCAGCCTAGCAGAGAGCTCCTACAATGAGCAGTTCTTC
TRBJ2-7 | TRBD2 | TRBV6-2/TRBV6-3 | 18 | . | CASSYHLTSGFGSYEQYF | TGTGCCAGCAGTTACCATCTGACTAGCGGTTTTGGGTCCTACGAGCAGTACTTC
TRBJ1-1 | TRBD1 | TRBV4-1 | 17 | . | CASSHLSFRDRDTEAFF | TGCGCCAGCAGCCACCTAAGCTTCCGGGACAGGGACACTGAAGCTTTCTTT
TRBJ2-1 | . | TRBV28 | 14 | . | CASKPREPYNEQFF | TGTGCCAGCAAGCCCCGGGAACCCTACAATGAGCAGTTCTTC
TRBJ2-1 | . | TRBV9 | 15 | . | CASSVDDSSYNEQFF | TGTGCCAGCAGCGTAGATGATAGCTCCTACAATGAGCAGTTCTTC
TRBJ2-1 | TRBD2 | TRBV20-1 | 15 | . | CSASAGGISYNEQFF | TGCAGTGCTAGTGCGGGGGGAATATCCTACAATGAGCAGTTCTTC
TRBJ2-3 | TRBD2 | TRBV5-1 | 16 | . | CASMAGGYPSTDTQYF | TGCGCCAGCATGGCGGGGGGTTACCCTAGCACAGATACGCAGTATTTT
TRBJ1-4 | . | TRBV6-5 | 15 | . | CASSYWVGTNEKLFF | TGTGCCAGCAGTTACTGGGTCGGGACTAATGAAAAACTGTTTTTT
TRBJ1-1 | TRBD1 | TRBV6-5 | 13 | . | CASSQDRDTEAFF | TGTGCCAGCAGCCAAGACAGGGACACTGAAGCTTTCTTT
TRBJ1-2 | TRBD1 | TRBV15 | 15 | . | CATSNRLGGAEGYTF | TGTGCCACCAGCAACAGATTAGGGGGCGCCGAGGGCTACACCTTC
TRBJ1-5 | . | TRBV4-1 | 15 | once | CASSQDYTGNQPQHF | TGCGCCAGCAGCCAAGATTATACGGGAAATCAGCCCCAGCATTTT
TRBJ2-7 | . | TRBV29-1 | 11 | . | CSVPGLHEQYF | TGCAGCGTCCCGGGGTTGCACGAGCAGTACTTC
TRBJ2-7 | . | TRBV29-1 | 14 | . | CSARRDVGAYEQYF | TGCAGCGCTAGAAGGGATGTCGGGGCCTACGAGCAGTACTTC
TRBJ1-1 | TRBD1 | TRBV18 | 13 | once | CASSPDRDAEAFF | TGTGCCAGCTCACCCGACAGGGACGCTGAAGCTTTCTTT
TRBJ1-1 | . | TRBV7-9 | 15 | . | CASSLAGPGHTEAFF | TGTGCCAGCAGCTTAGCTGGGCCCGGTCACACTGAAGCTTTCTTT
TRBJ1-6 | TRBD1 | TRBV28 | 13 | once | CASQGTVNSPLHF | TGTGCCAGTCAAGGGACAGTTAATTCACCCCTCCACTTT
TRBJ1-1 | . | TRBV25-1 | 15 | . | CASSEFSLGKTEAFF | TGTGCCAGCAGTGAATTCAGTCTCGGGAAGACTGAAGCTTTCTTT
TRBJ1-5 | . | TRBV7-9 | 14 | . | CASSPGRGNYPQHF | TGTGCCAGCAGCCCGGGACGGGGGAATTATCCCCAGCATTTT
TRBJ2-1 | TRBD1 | TRBV25-1 | 15 | . | CASSEPGTGLTEQFF | TGTGCCAGCAGTGAGCCCGGGACAGGGCTCACTGAGCAGTTCTTC
TRBJ2-7 | TRBD1 | TRBV28 | 12 | . | CASGTGDYEQYF | TGTGCCAGCGGGACAGGTGACTACGAGCAGTACTTC
TRBJ2-3 | TRBD2 | TRBV9 | 18 | once | CASSVEPGLAGAPDTQYF | TGTGCCAGCAGCGTAGAGCCGGGACTAGCGGGAGCGCCAGATACGCAGTATTTT
TRBJ2-1 | TRBD2 | TRBV27 | 17 | . | CASSPIQLAGDYNEQFF | TGTGCCAGCAGTCCGATACAACTAGCGGGGGACTACAATGAGCAGTTCTTC
TRBJ1-2 | . | TRBV24-1 | 13 | . | CATSVPGNYGYTF | TGTGCCACCAGTGTTCCAGGGAACTATGGCTACACCTTC
TRBJ2-1 | TRBD2 | TRBV3-1/TRBV3-2 | 16 | once | CASSLFVGGVYNEQFF | TGTGCCAGCAGCCTTTTTGTCGGGGGGGTGTACAATGAGCAGTTCTTC
TRBJ2-5 | TRBD2 | TRBV15 | 19 | . | CATQNTATVRGGHQETQYF | TGTGCCACCCAAAACACCGCTACGGTGCGCGGGGGGCATCAAGAGACCCAGTACTTC
TRBJ1-2 | TRBD1 | TRBV18 | 15 | . | CASSLNRGVNYGYTF | TGTGCCAGCTCACTTAACAGGGGAGTTAACTATGGCTACACCTTC
TRBJ2-1 | . | TRBV25-1 | 13 | . | CASSATGGGEQFF | TGTGCCAGCAGTGCTACAGGGGGGGGTGAGCAGTTCTTC
TRBJ1-3 | . | TRBV4-1 | 12 | . | CASSHLGDTIYF | TGCGCCAGCAGCCATCTCGGAGACACCATATATTTT
TRBJ1-1 | . | TRBV21-1 | 13 | . | CASSEHENTEAFF | TGTGCCAGCAGTGAACACGAGAACACTGAAGCTTTCTTT
TRBJ2-2 | TRBD1 | TRBV5-5 | 16 | . | CASSWTGTGEPGELFF | TGTGCCAGCAGCTGGACCGGGACAGGGGAACCCGGGGAGCTGTTTTTT
TRBJ2-5 | . | TRBV15 | 12 | . | CATSRDTGTQYF | TGTGCCACCAGCAGAGATACTGGGACCCAGTACTTC
TRBJ2-2 | TRBD1 | TRBV2 | 14 | few | CASSGDSAAGELFF | TGTGCCAGCAGTGGGGACAGCGCCGCCGGGGAGCTGTTTTTT
TRBJ1-6 | . | TRBV2 | 15 | . | CASSPGQSYNSPFHF | TGTGCCAGCAGTCCCGGACAGTCCTATAATTCACCCTTCCACTTT
TRBJ2-3 | TRBD2 | TRBV28 | 15 | . | CASSRGGVGADTQYF | TGTGCCAGCAGCCGGGGGGGAGTTGGGGCAGATACGCAGTATTTT
TRBJ1-2 | . | TRBV19 | 12 | . | CASSIGGVGYTF | TGTGCCAGTAGTATCGGGGGGGTTGGCTACACCTTC
TRBJ2-1 | . | TRBV30 | 12 | . | CAWTGGSNEQFF | TGTGCCTGGACAGGAGGTAGTAATGAGCAGTTCTTC
TRBJ1-1 | TRBD1 | TRBV2 | 12 | . | CASSQDRARAFF | TGTGCCAGCAGTCAAGACAGGGCGAGAGCTTTCTTT
TRBJ2-7 | TRBD2 | TRBV5-4 | 16 | . | CASSSGTSGSFYEQYF | TGTGCCAGCAGCTCCGGGACTAGCGGGAGTTTTTACGAGCAGTACTTC
TRBJ1-2 | . | TRBV6-5 | 13 | . | CASIRTANYGYTF | TGTGCCAGCATAAGGACAGCGAACTATGGCTACACCTTC
TRBJ1-3 | . | TRBV6-5 | 15 | . | CASSLGLNSGNTIYF | TGTGCCAGCAGTTTGGGGCTAAACTCTGGAAACACCATATATTTT
TRBJ2-3 | . | TRBV7-3 | 16 | . | CASSLRQAGGTDTQYF | TGTGCCAGCAGCTTAAGGCAGGCTGGTGGCACAGATACGCAGTATTTT
TRBJ2-3 | TRBD1 | TRBV7-9 | 16 | once | CASYSTGTGGGDTQYF | TGTGCCAGCTATAGCACCGGGACAGGGGGCGGAGATACGCAGTATTTT
TRBJ1-5 | TRBD1 | TRBV30 | 16 | few | CAWSVRGQKSNQPQHF | TGTGCCTGGAGTGTAAGGGGACAGAAGAGCAATCAGCCCCAGCATTTT
TRBJ1-1 | . | TRBV6-1 | 16 | . | CASSEVWGRGNTEAFF | TGTGCCAGCAGTGAGGTGTGGGGCCGTGGGAACACTGAAGCTTTCTTT
TRBJ2-1 | TRBD1 | TRBV6-5 | 15 | . | CASSFGQVYYNEQFF | TGTGCCAGCAGTTTCGGACAGGTTTATTACAATGAGCAGTTCTTC
TRBJ2-1 | . | TRBV5-5 | 13 | once | CASSLDLPNEQFF | TGTGCCAGCAGCTTGGATCTCCCCAATGAGCAGTTCTTC
TRBJ2-7 | . | TRBV7-8 | 16 | . | CASSRVLASNPYEQYF | TGTGCCAGCAGCCGAGTATTGGCTAGCAATCCCTACGAGCAGTACTTC
TRBJ1-6 | TRBD1 | TRBV4-1 | 18 | few | CASSQDPGQGPSNSPLHF | TGCGCCAGCAGCCAAGATCCGGGACAGGGTCCTAGTAATTCACCCCTCCACTTT
TRBJ1-2 | TRBD1 | TRBV6-4 | 14 | . | CASREDRPNYGYTF | TGTGCCAGCAGGGAGGACAGGCCTAACTATGGCTACACCTTC
TRBJ2-2 | TRBD2 | TRBV30 | 14 | . | CARAGLAGTGELFF | TGTGCCCGGGCGGGACTAGCGGGAACCGGGGAGCTGTTTTTT
TRBJ1-4 | . | TRBV3-1/TRBV3-2 | 15 | . | CASSQPLVRNEKLFF | TGTGCCAGCAGCCAACCCCTTGTTCGGAATGAAAAACTGTTTTTT
TRBJ2-5 | TRBD2 | TRBV5-1 | 17 | few | CASSLALAGGPQETQYF | TGCGCCAGCAGCTTGGCTCTAGCGGGAGGTCCACAAGAGACCCAGTACTTC
TRBJ1-2 | TRBD1 | TRBV3-1/TRBV3-2 | 14 | . | CASSQGTGNYGYTF | TGTGCCAGCAGCCAAGGGACAGGGAACTATGGCTACACCTTC